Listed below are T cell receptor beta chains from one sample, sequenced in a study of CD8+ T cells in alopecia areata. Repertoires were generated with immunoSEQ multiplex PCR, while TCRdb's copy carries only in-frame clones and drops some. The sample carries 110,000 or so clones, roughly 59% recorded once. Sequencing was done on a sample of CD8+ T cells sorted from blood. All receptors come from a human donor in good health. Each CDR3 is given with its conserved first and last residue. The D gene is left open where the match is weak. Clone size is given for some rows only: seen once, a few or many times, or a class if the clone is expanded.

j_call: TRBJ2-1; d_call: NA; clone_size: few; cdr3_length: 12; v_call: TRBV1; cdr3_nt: TGCACCAGCAGCTACCGGACGGAAGACCGGTTCTTC; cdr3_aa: CTSSYRTEDRFF
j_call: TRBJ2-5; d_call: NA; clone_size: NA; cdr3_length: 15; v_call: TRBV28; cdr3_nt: TGTGCCAGCAGTTTAGATACGGGAAACAAAGAGACCCAGTACTTC; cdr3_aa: CASSLDTGNKETQYF
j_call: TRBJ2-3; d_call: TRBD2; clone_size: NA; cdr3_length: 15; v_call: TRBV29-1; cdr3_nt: TGCAGCGGTTCGGGGGGGCAGGACAGCACAGATACGCAGTATTTT; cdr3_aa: CSGSGGQDSTDTQYF
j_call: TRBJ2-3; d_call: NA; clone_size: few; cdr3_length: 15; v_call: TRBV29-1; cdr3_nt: TGCAGCTCATCCTCGGACAGTAAGAGCACAGATACGCAGTATTTT; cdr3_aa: CSSSSDSKSTDTQYF
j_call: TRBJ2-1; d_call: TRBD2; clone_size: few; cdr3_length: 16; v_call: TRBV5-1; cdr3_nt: TGCGCCAGCAGCTTGGGGACTAGTCGGTCCTACAATGAGCAGTTCTTC; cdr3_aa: CASSLGTSRSYNEQFF
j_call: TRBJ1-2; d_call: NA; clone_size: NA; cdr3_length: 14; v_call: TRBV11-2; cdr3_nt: TGTGCCAGCAGCTTTGGTACAGACAACTATGGCTACACCTTC; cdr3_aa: CASSFGTDNYGYTF
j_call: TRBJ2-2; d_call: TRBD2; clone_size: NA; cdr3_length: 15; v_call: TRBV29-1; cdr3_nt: TGCAGCACCTGGGGCGGGGGAGCCTTGGGCGGGGAGCTGTTTTTT; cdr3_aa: CSTWGGGALGGELFF
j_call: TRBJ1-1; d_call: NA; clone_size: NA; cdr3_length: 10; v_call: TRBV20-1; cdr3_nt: TGCACGGAGGTTCGCACTGAAGCTTTCTTT; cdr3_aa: CTEVRTEAFF
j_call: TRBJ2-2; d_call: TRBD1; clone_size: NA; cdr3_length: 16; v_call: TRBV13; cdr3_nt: TGTGCCAGCAGCTCAAGGACAGGTCGAAAGGCCGGGGAGCTGTTTTTT; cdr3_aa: CASSSRTGRKAGELFF
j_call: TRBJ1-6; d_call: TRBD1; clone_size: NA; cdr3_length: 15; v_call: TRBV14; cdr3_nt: TGTGCCAGCAGCTTCCGACAGGGGTATAATTCACCCCTCCACTTT; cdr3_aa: CASSFRQGYNSPLHF
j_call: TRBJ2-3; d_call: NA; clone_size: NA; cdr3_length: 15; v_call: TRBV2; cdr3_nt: TGTGCCAGCAGTTCCGGGTACAAAAGCACAGATACGCAGTATTTT; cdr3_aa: CASSSGYKSTDTQYF
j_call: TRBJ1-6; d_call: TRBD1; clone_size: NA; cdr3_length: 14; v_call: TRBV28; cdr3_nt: TGTGCCAGCAGTCCTACAGGGGCTCCCTCACCCCTCCACTTT; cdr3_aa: CASSPTGAPSPLHF
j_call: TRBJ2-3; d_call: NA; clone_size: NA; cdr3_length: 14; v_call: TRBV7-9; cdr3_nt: TGTGCCAGCAGCTTGACGGGTGGGACAGATACGCAGTATTTT; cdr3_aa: CASSLTGGTDTQYF
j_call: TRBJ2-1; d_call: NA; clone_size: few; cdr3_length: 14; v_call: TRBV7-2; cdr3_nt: TGTGCCAGCAACTTATGGGGGCCGGGGAATGAGCAGTTCTTC; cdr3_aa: CASNLWGPGNEQFF
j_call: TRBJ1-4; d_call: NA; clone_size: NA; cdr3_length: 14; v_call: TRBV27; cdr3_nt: TGTGCCAGCAGTTTGTACGGGCCCAATGAAAAACTGTTTTTT; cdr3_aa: CASSLYGPNEKLFF
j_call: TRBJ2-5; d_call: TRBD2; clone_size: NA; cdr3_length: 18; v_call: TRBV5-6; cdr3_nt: TGTGCCAGCAGCTCTGGACTTGGACTAGCGGGGGTAATGGAGACCCAGTACTTC; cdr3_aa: CASSSGLGLAGVMETQYF
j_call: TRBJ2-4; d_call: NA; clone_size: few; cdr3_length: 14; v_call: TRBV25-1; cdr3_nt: TGTGCCAGCAGCCCCCCGGCGGCCAAAAACATTCAGTACTTC; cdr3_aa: CASSPPAAKNIQYF